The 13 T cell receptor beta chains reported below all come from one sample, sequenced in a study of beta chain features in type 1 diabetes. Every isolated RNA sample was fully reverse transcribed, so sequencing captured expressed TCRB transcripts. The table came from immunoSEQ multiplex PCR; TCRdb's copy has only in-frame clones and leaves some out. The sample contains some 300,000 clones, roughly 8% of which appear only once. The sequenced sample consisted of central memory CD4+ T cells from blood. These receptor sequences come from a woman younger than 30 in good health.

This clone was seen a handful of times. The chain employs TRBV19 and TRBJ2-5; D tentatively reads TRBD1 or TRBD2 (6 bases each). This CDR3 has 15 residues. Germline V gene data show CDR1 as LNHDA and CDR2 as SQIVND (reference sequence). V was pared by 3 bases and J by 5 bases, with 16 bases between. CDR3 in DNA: TGTGCCAGTAGTATGAGGGGGGAAGCCCGGGAGACCCAGTACTTC. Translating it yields CASSMRGEARETQYF.

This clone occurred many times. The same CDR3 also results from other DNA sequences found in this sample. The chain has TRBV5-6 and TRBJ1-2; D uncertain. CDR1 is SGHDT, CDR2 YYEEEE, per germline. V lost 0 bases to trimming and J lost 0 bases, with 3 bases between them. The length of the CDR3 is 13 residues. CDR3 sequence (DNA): TGTGCCAGCAGCTTGGGAGCTAACTATGGCTACACCTTC. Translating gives CASSLGANYGYTF.

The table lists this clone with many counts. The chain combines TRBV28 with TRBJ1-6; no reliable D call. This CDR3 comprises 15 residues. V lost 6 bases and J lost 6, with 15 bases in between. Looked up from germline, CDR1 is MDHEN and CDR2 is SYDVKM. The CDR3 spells CASSRSWQPNSPLHF. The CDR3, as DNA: TGTGCCAGCAGCCGGTCGTGGCAGCCTAATTCACCCCTCCACTTT.

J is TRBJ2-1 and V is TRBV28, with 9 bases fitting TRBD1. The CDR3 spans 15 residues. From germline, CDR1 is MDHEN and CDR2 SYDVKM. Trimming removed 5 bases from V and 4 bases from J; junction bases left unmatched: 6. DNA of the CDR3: TGTGCCAGCAGTCAGACCGGGACAGGGTACAATGAGCAGTTCTTC. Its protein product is CASSQTGTGYNEQFF.

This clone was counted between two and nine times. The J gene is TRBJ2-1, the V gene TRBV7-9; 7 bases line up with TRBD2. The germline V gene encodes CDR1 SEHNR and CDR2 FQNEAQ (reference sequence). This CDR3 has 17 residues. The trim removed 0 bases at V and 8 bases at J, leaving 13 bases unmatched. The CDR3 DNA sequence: TGTGCCAGCAGCTTAGCGACACCGGGACTACCCTCGCATGAGCAGTTCTTC. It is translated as CASSLATPGLPSHEQFF.

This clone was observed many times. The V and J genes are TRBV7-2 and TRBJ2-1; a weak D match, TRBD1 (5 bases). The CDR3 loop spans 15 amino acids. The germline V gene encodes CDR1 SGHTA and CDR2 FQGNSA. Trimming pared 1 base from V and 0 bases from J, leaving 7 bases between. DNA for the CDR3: TGTGCCAGCAGCTTAGAAGGGGCCTCCTACAATGAGCAGTTCTTC. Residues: CASSLEGASYNEQFF.

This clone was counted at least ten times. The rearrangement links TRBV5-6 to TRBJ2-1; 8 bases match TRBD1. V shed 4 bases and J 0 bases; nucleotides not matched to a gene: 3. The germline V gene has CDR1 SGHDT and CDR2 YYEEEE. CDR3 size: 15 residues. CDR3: CASSPGTGSYNEQFF. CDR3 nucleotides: TGTGCCAGCAGCCCGGGGACAGGCTCCTACAATGAGCAGTTCTTC.

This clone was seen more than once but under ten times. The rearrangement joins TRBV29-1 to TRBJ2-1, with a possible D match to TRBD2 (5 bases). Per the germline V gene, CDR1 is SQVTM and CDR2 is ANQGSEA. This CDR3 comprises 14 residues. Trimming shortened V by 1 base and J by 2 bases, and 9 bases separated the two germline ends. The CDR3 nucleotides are TGCAGCGTTGAAGCGTCCGGGACCTACAATGAGCAGTTCTTC. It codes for CSVEASGTYNEQFF.

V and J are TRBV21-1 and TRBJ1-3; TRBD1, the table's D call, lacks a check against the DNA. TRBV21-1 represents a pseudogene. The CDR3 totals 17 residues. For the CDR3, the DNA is TGTGCCAGCAGCACACCTACGACAGCGAACTCTGGAAACACCATATATTTT. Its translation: CASSTPTTANSGNTIYF.

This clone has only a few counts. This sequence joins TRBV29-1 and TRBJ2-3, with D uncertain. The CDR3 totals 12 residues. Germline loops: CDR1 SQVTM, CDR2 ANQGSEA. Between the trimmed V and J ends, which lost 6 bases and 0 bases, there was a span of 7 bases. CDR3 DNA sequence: TGCAGCGTCCGAGCGAGCACAGATACGCAGTATTTT. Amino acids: CSVRASTDTQYF.

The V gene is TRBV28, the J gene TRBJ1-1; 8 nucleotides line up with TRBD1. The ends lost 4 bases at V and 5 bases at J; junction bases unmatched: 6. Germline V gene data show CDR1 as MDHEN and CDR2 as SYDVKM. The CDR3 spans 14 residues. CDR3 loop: CASSSTGEATEAFF. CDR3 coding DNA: TGTGCCAGCAGTTCGACAGGGGAGGCAACTGAAGCTTTCTTT.

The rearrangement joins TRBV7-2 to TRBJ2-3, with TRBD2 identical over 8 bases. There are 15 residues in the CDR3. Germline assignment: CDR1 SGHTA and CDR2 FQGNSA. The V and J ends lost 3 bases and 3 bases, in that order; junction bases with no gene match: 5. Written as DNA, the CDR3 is TGTGCCAGCAGCTTGCGGACTAGCCGGACAGATACGCAGTATTTT. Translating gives CASSLRTSRTDTQYF.

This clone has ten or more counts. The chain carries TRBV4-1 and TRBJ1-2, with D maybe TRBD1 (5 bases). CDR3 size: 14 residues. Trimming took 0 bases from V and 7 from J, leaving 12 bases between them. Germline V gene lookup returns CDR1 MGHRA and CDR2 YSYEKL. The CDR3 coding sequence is TGCGCCAGCAGCCAAGATTCCAGGGTGGGTGGCTACACCTTC. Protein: CASSQDSRVGGYTF.